Presented here are 5 T cell receptor beta chains from one specimen sequenced in a study of cytomegalovirus exposure and HLA in healthy donors. PCR was performed using 60 Vbeta and 13 Jbeta primers. Sequencing was performed with immunoSEQ multiplex PCR; in TCRdb, only in-frame clones are kept and a portion is missing. The sample lists fewer than 200,000 clones, about 80% occurring once. Input material: PBMCs. The receptors shown here come from a young man in good health and CMV-seronegative.

The chain has TRBV30 and TRBJ1-2; the D gene is possibly TRBD1 (5 bases). The CDR3 is 14 amino acids. Looked up from germline, CDR1 is GTSNPN and CDR2 is SVGIG (reference sequence). Trimming removed 4 bases at V and 8 bases at J, with 20 bases between. The CDR3 DNA follows: TGTGCCTGGACCCTTAACTGGGGGGGAGAGGGCTACACCTTC. Its translation: CAWTLNWGGEGYTF.

Remarks on this clone: The identical CDR3 is also encoded by other nucleotide sequences in the sample. J is TRBJ2-1 and V is TRBV5-1; 8 bases agree with TRBD2. This CDR3 region has 15 residues. Trimming cost V 0 bases and J 4 bases; bases outside gene matches: 3. Per germline, CDR1 SGHRS and CDR2 YFSETQ. CDR3 coding DNA: TGCGCCAGCAGCTTGGAAACTAGCGGATACAATGAGCAGTTCTTC. Its translation: CASSLETSGYNEQFF.

The chain joins TRBV7-9 to TRBJ2-5; 7 positions agree with TRBD1. V was clipped by 3 bases and J by 4 bases; unmatched bases: 8. Germline loops: CDR1 SEHNR, CDR2 FQNEAQ (reference sequence). This CDR3 region has 15 residues. CDR3 protein: CASSFEGGASETQYF. CDR3 nucleotides: TGTGCCAGCAGCTTCGAAGGGGGCGCGTCAGAGACCCAGTACTTC.

The chain is built from TRBV6-5 and TRBJ1-3; D unresolved. Germline loops: CDR1 MNHEY, CDR2 SVGAGI. The CDR3 runs 12 residues. The germline V and J ends were trimmed by 2 bases and 10 bases, with 9 bases remaining between them. CDR3 sequence reads: CASSYEGGTIYF. For the CDR3, the DNA is TGTGCCAGCAGTTACGAGGGAGGGACCATATATTTT.

CDR3 coding DNA: TGTGCCAGCAGTCCGGGGTTAAACTATGGCTACACCTTC. It codes for CASSPGLNYGYTF. The chain combines TRBV25-1 with TRBJ1-2; D uncertain. V was shortened by 5 bases and J by 2 bases, with 9 bases between the two germline ends. Germline V gives CDR1 MGHDK, CDR2 SYGVNS. This CDR3 region has 13 residues.